A single sample gave rise to the 30 T cell receptor beta chains below, sequenced in a study of CD8 T cells in ankylosing spondylitis. TCRdb re-analysed the 5' RACE reads in MiXCR, keeping a single row per CDR3 protein. Of 150,000 to 250,000 distinct CDR3 sequences listed, 9.5% to 15% are singletons. Sequences were obtained from blood, either unsorted or a sorted T cell fraction (not recorded which). The source of these receptors is a male donor with ankylosing spondylitis or in good health (not recorded which).

There are a few counts of this clonotype. The CDR3 protein is CASSWDHSYEQYF. The CDR3 nucleotides read TGTGCCAGCAGCTGGGACCACTCCTACGAGCAGTACTTC. The genes are TRBV7-2 and TRBJ2-7; D may correspond to TRBD1 or TRBD2 (5 bases each). V lost 4 bases and J 0 bases, leaving 7 bases between the germline ends. Germline CDR1 and CDR2: SGHTA and FQGNSA. The CDR3 extends over 13 amino acids. Full variable domain (rest looked up from reference TRBV7-2 and TRBJ2-7): GAGVSQSPSNKVTEKGKDVELRCDPISGHTALYWYRQSLGQGLEFLIYFQGNSAPDKSGLPSDRFSAERTGGSVSTLTIQRTQQEDSAVYLCASSWDHSYEQYFGPGTRLTVT.

This chain joins TRBV30 and TRBJ1-2; no clear D. CDR1 and CDR2 from the germline V gene are GTSNPN and SVGIG (reference sequence). The CDR3 extends over 13 amino acids. Trimming cost V 3 bases and J 6 bases, with 14 bases left between them. CDR3 in DNA: TGTGCCTGGAGGCCGGGTTTCGGGAATGGCTACACCTTC. It translates to CAWRPGFGNGYTF.

This clonotype occurred a few times. CDR3 DNA: TGTGCCATTGGACTAGCGGGAGAGGATGAGCAGTTCTTC. Amino acids: CAIGLAGEDEQFF. The chain uses TRBV6-1 and TRBJ2-1; 13 positions match TRBD2. Germline trimming cut 10 bases from V and 8 bases from J; bases unmatched to any gene: 5. CDR1 is MNHNS and CDR2 is SASEGT in the germline V gene. The CDR3 length is 13 residues.

This sequence joins TRBV27 and TRBJ2-3, with 14 bases identical to TRBD2. The CDR3 extends over 16 amino acids. Germline trimming cut 5 bases from V and 4 bases from J; bases unmatched to any gene: 5. CDR1 and CDR2 from the germline V gene are MNHEY and SMNVEV (reference sequence). CDR3 sequence (DNA): TGTGCCAGCAGTCCAGGGACTAGCGGGAGTGCAGATACGCAGTATTTT. It encodes CASSPGTSGSADTQYF.

This chain connects TRBV6-2 or TRBV6-3 to TRBJ2-7; TRBD1 or TRBD2 may be the D gene (6 bases each). V lost 3 bases, J lost 4 bases, and 13 bases lay in between. Germline values: CDR1 MNHEY, CDR2 SVGEGT. The CDR3 sequence is 14 residues long. The chain's CDR3 is CASSYRGRQYEQYF. The CDR3 DNA is TGTGCCAGCAGTTATAGGGGGAGGCAGTACGAGCAGTACTTC.

The rearrangement joins TRBV5-5 to TRBJ2-7; D gene unclear. Deletions cut 1 base from V and 5 bases from J, with 13 bases between. The length of the CDR3 is 14 residues. CDR1 is SGHKS, CDR2 YYEKEE, per germline (reference sequence). The CDR3 region has the DNA TGTGCCAGCAGCTTGTTCGCTAGTAACCACGAGCAGTACTTC. This sequence encodes CASSLFASNHEQYF.

This clonotype was observed a few times. The chain joins TRBV5-1 to TRBJ2-1, with D perhaps matching TRBD1 or TRBD2 (5 bases each). The ends were cut back, 2 bases at V and 8 bases at J, with 8 bases in the middle. Germline V gene data show CDR1 as SGHRS and CDR2 as YFSETQ. This CDR3 comprises 12 residues. CDR3 region: CASSLGDDEQFF. The CDR3 DNA reads TGCGCCAGCAGCTTAGGGGACGATGAGCAGTTCTTC.

This clonotype was observed a few times. The chain is built from TRBV27 and TRBJ2-7; 12 bases are shared with TRBD1. The CDR3 loop spans 17 amino acids. The germline V gene encodes CDR1 MNHEY and CDR2 SMNVEV (reference sequence). The J segment lost 0 bases and the V segment lost 3 bases, leaving 6 bases of the junction unmatched. CDR3 region: CASSLGTGGSVSYEQYF. CDR3 DNA: TGTGCCAGCAGTTTGGGGACAGGGGGCTCCGTCTCCTACGAGCAGTACTTC.

The chain recombines TRBV12-3 or TRBV12-4 with TRBJ1-4; D gene uncertain. This CDR3 spans 18 amino acids. With 3 bases removed from V and 0 bases from J, the gap between germline ends came to 17 bases. DNA of the CDR3: TGTGCCAGCAGTTTTCTGGAACAAACTTCTGCAACTAATGAAAAACTGTTTTTT. This sequence encodes CASSFLEQTSATNEKLFF.

At least ten counts were recorded for this clonotype. J is TRBJ1-2 and V is TRBV12-3 or TRBV12-4; the match to TRBD1 covers 11 bases. The CDR3 length is 13 residues. The V gene end was trimmed by 6 bases and the J gene end by 6 bases; junction bases not matched to a gene: 3. As DNA, the CDR3 is TGTGCCAGCAGCGCGGGACAGGGGGATGGCTACACCTTC. This sequence encodes CASSAGQGDGYTF.

The genes are TRBV7-9 and TRBJ2-7; D might be TRBD2 (5 bases). V dropped 5 bases and J dropped 2 bases, with 13 bases sitting between them. Looked up from germline, CDR1 is SEHNR and CDR2 is FQNEAQ (reference sequence). The CDR3 is 14 amino acids. The CDR3 region has the DNA TGTGCCAGCAGCCAGACACCGGGGACCTACGAGCAGTACTTC. This sequence encodes CASSQTPGTYEQYF.

Many counts were recorded for this clonotype. The chain carries TRBV4-1 and TRBJ2-1; tentatively, D is TRBD1 or TRBD2 (5 bases each). V lost 4 bases and J 4 bases, leaving 14 bases between the germline ends. CDR1 is MGHRA, CDR2 YSYEKL, per germline. The CDR3 extends over 15 amino acids. CDR3 protein: CASSPGDGPYNEQFF. CDR3 nucleotide sequence: TGCGCCAGCAGCCCCGGGGACGGACCTTACAATGAGCAGTTCTTC.

This clonotype appeared a few times. The chain recombines TRBV29-1 with TRBJ2-7; 9 positions agree with TRBD1. Germline CDR1 and CDR2: SQVTM and ANQGSEA. The CDR3 has 16 residues. V lost 6 bases and J lost 6; bases outside the gene matches: 18. The DNA for the CDR3 is TGCAGCGTCCGGGACAGGGATCCTTTCGGGCTTCCCGAGCAGTACTTC. Its translation: CSVRDRDPFGLPEQYF.

In this sample, this clonotype turned up many times. The CDR3 nucleotides read TGTGCCAGCAGCTTAGCCTACAATGAGCAGTTCTTC. It codes for CASSLAYNEQFF. This sequence joins TRBV11-2 and TRBJ2-1; no definite D call. Per germline, CDR1 SGHAT and CDR2 FQNNGV. CDR3 length equals 12 residues. V lost 1 base and J lost 2, with 0 bases in between.

J is TRBJ2-3 and V is TRBV11-2; D gene ambiguous. Trimming left V 4 bases short and J 2 bases short, with 10 bases between. CDR1 and CDR2 from the germline V gene are SGHAT and FQNNGV. This CDR3 spans 14 amino acids. CDR3 DNA: TGTGCCAGCAGCTCGGTCAAGTACACAGATACGCAGTATTTT. This encodes CASSSVKYTDTQYF.

This clonotype appeared a few times. This chain joins TRBV4-1 and TRBJ1-1; unclear D gene. Germline CDR1 MGHRA, CDR2 YSYEKL. There are 15 residues in the CDR3. Trimming shortened V by 4 bases and J by 0 bases, and 12 bases separated the two germline ends. The CDR3: CASSREGAMNTEAFF. The CDR3 bases are TGCGCCAGCAGCCGAGAGGGAGCCATGAACACTGAAGCTTTCTTT.

This rearrangement joins TRBV5-1 to TRBJ2-5, with 7 positions matching TRBD2. Germline V gene lookup returns CDR1 SGHRS and CDR2 YFSETQ. The CDR3 totals 15 residues. V trimming: 0 bases; J trimming: 4 bases; junction bases outside the gene matches: 6. This chain's CDR3 is CASSLVGGGGETQYF. DNA for the CDR3: TGCGCCAGCAGCTTGGTCGGCGGGGGTGGAGAGACCCAGTACTTC.

This rearrangement joins TRBV11-2 to TRBJ2-1; 7 bases are shared with TRBD1. This CDR3 is built from 11 residues. Germline lookup yields CDR1 SGHAT and CDR2 FQNNGV. V was clipped by 5 bases and J by 9 bases; unmatched bases: 1. CDR3 nucleotide sequence: TGTGCCAGCAGCCGACAGGGTGAGCAGTTCTTC. Translated, it gives CASSRQGEQFF.

The chain couples TRBV19 to TRBJ2-3; D is unclear. CDR3 length: 13 amino acids. Germline lookup yields CDR1 LNHDA and CDR2 SQIVND (reference sequence). The ends were cut back, 7 bases at V and 0 bases at J, with 8 bases in the middle. Here the CDR3 reads CASTAVSTDTQYF. CDR3 coding DNA: TGTGCCAGTACGGCCGTCAGCACAGATACGCAGTATTTT.

This clonotype was detected a few times. The chain joins TRBV20-1 to TRBJ2-5; unclear D gene. The CDR3 length is 13 residues. The V end was cut by 6 bases, the J end by 5 bases, with 16 bases between. CDR1 and CDR2 (germline): DFQATT, SNEGSKA (reference sequence). As DNA, the CDR3 is TGCAGTGCAGGACGGACGGTGCGGGAGACCCAGTACTTC. The encoded protein is CSAGRTVRETQYF.

This clonotype came up a few times. The CDR3: CAISESGGGSTDTQYF. CDR3 DNA sequence: TGTGCCATCAGTGAGTCGGGGGGAGGTAGCACAGATACGCAGTATTTT. V and J are TRBV10-3 and TRBJ2-3; D perhaps matches TRBD2 (6 bases). The CDR3 runs 16 residues. Germline assignment: CDR1 ENHRY and CDR2 SYGVKD. V lost 0 bases to trimming and J lost 0 bases, with 10 bases between them.

J is TRBJ2-6 and V is TRBV11-2; D is unresolved. There are 14 residues in the CDR3. V was cut by 3 bases and J by 2 bases, with 5 bases left in between. CDR1 is SGHAT and CDR2 is FQNNGV in the germline V gene. This chain's CDR3 is CASSLDAGANVLTF. Written as DNA, the CDR3 is TGTGCCAGCAGCTTGGACGCTGGGGCCAACGTCCTGACTTTC.

The chain joins TRBV20-1 to TRBJ2-1; the match to TRBD2 covers 10 bases. Germline trimming cut 1 base from V and 9 bases from J; bases unmatched to any gene: 9. CDR1 is DFQATT and CDR2 is SNEGSKA in the germline V gene (reference sequence). This CDR3 has 15 amino acids. The CDR3 region has the DNA TGCAGTGCTAGAGTCATCGGCGAGCGGGAGGGTGAGCAGTTCTTC. Translating it yields CSARVIGEREGEQFF.

In its sample, this clonotype was seen many times. The V call is TRBV7-9, the J call TRBJ1-5; the D gene is possibly TRBD1 (5 bases). This CDR3 spans 16 amino acids. Germline V gives CDR1 SEHNR, CDR2 FQNEAQ (reference sequence). The V end lost 5 bases, the J end lost 4 bases, and 18 bases lay between the germline ends. CDR3 protein: CASSRQGQEPNQPQHF. CDR3 nucleotides: TGTGCCAGCAGCCGCCAGGGCCAAGAGCCTAATCAGCCCCAGCATTTT.

A note on this clonotype: One junction end does not reproduce the germline sequence, and a read error may be involved. The chain recombines TRBV2 with TRBJ2-5; TRBD2 matches 10 bases. Germline-derived CDR1 and CDR2 are SNHLY and FYNNEI. The CDR3 totals 18 residues. This chain's CDR3 is CAISLLLAGEGGEETQYF. Written as DNA, the CDR3 is TGTGCCATCAGTTTACTGCTAGCGGGAGAGGGAGGCGAGGAGACCCAGTACTTC.

The J gene is TRBJ2-7, the V gene TRBV27, with a weak D call TRBD2 (6 bases). CDR3 size: 13 residues. Germline V gene lookup returns CDR1 MNHEY and CDR2 SMNVEV (reference sequence). Trimming removed 0 bases at V and 4 bases at J, with 7 bases between. The CDR3 spells CASSLSGRYEQYF. The CDR3 region has the DNA TGTGCCAGCAGTTTATCGGGGAGGTACGAGCAGTACTTC.

This clonotype came up a few times. The chain uses TRBV7-6 and TRBJ1-4; no firm D call. Trimming cost V 1 base and J 8 bases, with 8 bases left between them. The germline V gene encodes CDR1 SGHVS and CDR2 FNYEAQ. This CDR3 comprises 13 residues. DNA of the CDR3: TGTGCCAGCAGCTTAGGGGGAGACGAAAAACTGTTTTTT. Protein product: CASSLGGDEKLFF. Variable domain in full (rest from reference TRBV7-6 and TRBJ1-4): GAGVSQSPRYKVTKRGQDVALRCDPISGHVSLYWYRQALGQGPEFLTYFNYEAQQDKSGLPNDRFSAERPEGSISTLTIQRTEQRDSAMYRCASSLGGDEKLFFGSGTQLSVL.

This chain connects TRBV27 to TRBJ2-1, with D maybe TRBD2 (6 bases). This CDR3 has 14 residues. V was shortened by 1 base and J by 7 bases, with 11 bases between the two germline ends. Germline V lookup: CDR1 MNHEY, CDR2 SMNVEV (reference sequence). CDR3 sequence (DNA): TGTGCCAGCAGTTTATTCGGGACTTTTAATGAGCAGTTCTTC. The encoded protein is CASSLFGTFNEQFF.

The V call is TRBV4-1, the J call TRBJ2-6, with D tentatively TRBD1 or TRBD2 (5 bases each). V lost 1 base and J lost 8, with 12 bases in between. Germline V lookup: CDR1 MGHRA, CDR2 YSYEKL. The CDR3 has 15 amino acids. The CDR3, as DNA: TGCGCCAGCAGCCAAGTGCCTAGGGGACCCAACGTCCTGACTTTC. It encodes CASSQVPRGPNVLTF.

V gene TRBV7-9 combines with J gene TRBJ2-2, with 8 positions matching TRBD1. CDR1 is SEHNR and CDR2 is FQNEAQ in the germline V gene (reference sequence). This CDR3 contains 14 residues. After removal of 4 bases from V and 8 bases from J, the junction contained 6 bases not matched to a gene. The CDR3 DNA reads TGTGCCAGCAGCTCGGACAGGGAGTCGGGGGAGCTGTTTTTT. Its protein product is CASSSDRESGELFF.